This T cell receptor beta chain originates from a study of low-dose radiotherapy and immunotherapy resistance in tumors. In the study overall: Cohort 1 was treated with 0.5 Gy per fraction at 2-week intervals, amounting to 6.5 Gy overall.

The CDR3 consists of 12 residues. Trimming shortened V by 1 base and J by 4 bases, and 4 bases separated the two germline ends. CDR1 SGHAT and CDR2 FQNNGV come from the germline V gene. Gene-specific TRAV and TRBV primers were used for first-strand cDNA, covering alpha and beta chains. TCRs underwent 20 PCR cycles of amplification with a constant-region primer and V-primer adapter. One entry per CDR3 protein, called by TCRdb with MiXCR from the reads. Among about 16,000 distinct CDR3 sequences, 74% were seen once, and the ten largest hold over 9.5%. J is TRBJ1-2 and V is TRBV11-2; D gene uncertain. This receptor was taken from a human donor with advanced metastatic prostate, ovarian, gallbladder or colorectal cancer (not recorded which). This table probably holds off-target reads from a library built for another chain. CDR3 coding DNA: TGTGCCAGCAGCTTAGGGCGCTATGGCTACACCTTC. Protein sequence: CASSLGRYGYTF.